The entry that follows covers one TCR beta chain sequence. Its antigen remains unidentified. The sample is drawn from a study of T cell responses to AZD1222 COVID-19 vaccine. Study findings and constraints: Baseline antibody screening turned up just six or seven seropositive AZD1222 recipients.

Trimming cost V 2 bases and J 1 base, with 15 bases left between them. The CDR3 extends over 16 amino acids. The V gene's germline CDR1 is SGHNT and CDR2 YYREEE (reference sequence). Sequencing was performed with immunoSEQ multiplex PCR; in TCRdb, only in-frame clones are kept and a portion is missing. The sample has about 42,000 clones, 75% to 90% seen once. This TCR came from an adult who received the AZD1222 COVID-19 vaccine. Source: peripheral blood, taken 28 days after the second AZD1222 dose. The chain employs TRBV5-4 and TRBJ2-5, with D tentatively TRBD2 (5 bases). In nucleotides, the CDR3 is TGTGCCAGCAGCTTATCGGGAAGTGGTCTCCAAGAGACCCAGTACTTC. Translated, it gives CASSLSGSGLQETQYF.